This T cell receptor (beta chain) was sequenced for a study of blood T cell repertoires in COVID-19. At the level of the study: Samples came from the United States, Italy and Spain, spanning acute and convalescent COVID-19. T cells, B-cell-depleted T cells, or PBMCs provided the cDNA or gDNA that served as material.

In the original analysis: Amplifying reference gene primers gave estimates of nucleated cell counts. Here immunoSEQ multiplex PCR was the method, and the copy in TCRdb shows in-frame clones only, minus some. Clone size and V and J calls were adopted from that table, with D and trimming inferred from the DNA. The sample has 100,000 to 150,000 clones; about 87% are singletons. This clone was counted once. The trim removed 0 bases at V and 8 bases at J, leaving 7 bases unmatched. The CDR3 extends over 16 amino acids. Germline values: CDR1 SGDLS, CDR2 YYNGEE. Input material: peripheral blood. This TCR came from a woman aged 55 to 70 with acute or convalescent COVID-19. The V gene is TRBV9, the J gene TRBJ2-1, with TRBD2 matching over 11 bases. The CDR3 region has the DNA TGTGCCAGCAGCGTAGAAAGTAGCGGGAGGGGCCATGAGCAGTTCTTC. It translates to CASSVESSGRGHEQFF.